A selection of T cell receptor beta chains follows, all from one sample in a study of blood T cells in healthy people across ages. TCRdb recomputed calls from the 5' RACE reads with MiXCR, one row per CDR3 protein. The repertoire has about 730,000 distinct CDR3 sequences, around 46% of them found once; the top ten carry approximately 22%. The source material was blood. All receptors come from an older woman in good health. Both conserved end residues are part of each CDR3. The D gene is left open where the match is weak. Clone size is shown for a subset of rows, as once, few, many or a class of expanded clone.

TGTGCCAGCAGCCAGGGGGGCCGGGGCGGTGAGCAGTTCTTC | CASSQGGRGGEQFF | TRBV14 | NA | TRBJ2-1 | few
TGTGCCAGCTCACCAATCGACGGGGGGTATAATTCACCCCTCCACTTT | CASSPIDGGYNSPLHF | TRBV18 | NA | TRBJ1-6 | NA
TGTGCCAGCAGACCGCAAGCGAACCAAGAGACCCAGTTCTTC | CASRPQANQETQFF | TRBV2 | NA | TRBJ2-1 | NA
TGTGCCAGCAGCTTACGCGGTCCTTACAATGAGCAGTTCTTC | CASSLRGPYNEQFF | TRBV7-9 | NA | TRBJ2-1 | NA
TGTGCCAGCAGCTTAGTAGCGGACAGGGGCAACACTAACTATGGCTACACCTTC | CASSLVADRGNTNYGYTF | TRBV7-9 | TRBD1 | TRBJ1-2 | NA
TGTGCCAGCAGTTACGGGAGCTGGGAGACCCAGTACTTC | CASSYGSWETQYF | TRBV6-2/TRBV6-3 | NA | TRBJ2-5 | few
TGCAGTGCTAGAGTGGGGGGAGGTGGCATCTCGCTCGGCAATGAGCAGTTCTTC | CSARVGGGGISLGNEQFF | TRBV20-1 | NA | TRBJ2-1 | once
TGTGCCAGCAGCACTGGACTAGCGGGGGGGAAAGAGACCCAGTACTTC | CASSTGLAGGKETQYF | TRBV7-2 | TRBD2 | TRBJ2-5 | NA
TGCGCCAGCAGCTTGGTAGGTGACTTTTACAATGAGCAGTTCTTC | CASSLVGDFYNEQFF | TRBV5-1 | NA | TRBJ2-1 | NA
TGTGCCAGCAGTGTGGGCGGGGTTCCCTACGAGCAGTACTTC | CASSVGGVPYEQYF | TRBV28 | NA | TRBJ2-7 | NA
TGCAGTGCCTGGGGGGGAGGGTCCTACAATGAGCAGTTCTTC | CSAWGGGSYNEQFF | TRBV20-1 | TRBD2 | TRBJ2-1 | NA
TGTGCCAGCAGCCAATCGCCGCGACAGGGGGTTTTACACGAGCAGTACTTC | CASSQSPRQGVLHEQYF | TRBV3-1 | TRBD1 | TRBJ2-7 | NA
TGTGCCAGCTCCACGGGGACAGCTGATAACTATGGCTACACCTTC | CASSTGTADNYGYTF | TRBV18 | TRBD1 | TRBJ1-2 | NA
TGTGCCAGCCGGCCGACGCTAGGCTACGAGCAGTACTTC | CASRPTLGYEQYF | TRBV6-1 | NA | TRBJ2-7 | NA
TGTGCCAGCAGTCATTCTCCTGGGCTAGCCAAAAACATTCAGTACTTC | CASSHSPGLAKNIQYF | TRBV12-3/TRBV12-4 | NA | TRBJ2-4 | NA